The 22 T cell receptor beta chains presented below share a single source sample, sequenced in a study of vaccination effects on CD4 cells after COVID-19. Libraries were prepared by immunoSEQ multiplex PCR; TCRdb keeps only in-frame clonotypes and omits some of them. Altogether some 29,000 clones are present, roughly 67% being singletons, with the ten largest covering around 9%. Which antigens these TCRs recognize remains unknown. Expansion of antigen-specific CD4+ T cells with viral peptide pools was carried out by the ViraFEST assay before sequencing. Having been cultured for about 10 days, the cells underwent CD4+ T cell isolation. Two-dose vaccination with either BNT162b2 or mRNA-1273 was given to the participants. Here the sequenced sample was CD4+ T cells from PBMCs cultured with SARS-CoV-2 spike peptides, taken after COVID-19 vaccination. The receptor source for this set is a human donor who received a COVID-19 vaccine.

The V gene is TRBV4-2, the J gene TRBJ1-1; the D gene is possibly TRBD1 (5 bases). Germline CDR1 LGHNA, CDR2 YNFKEQ. This CDR3 spans 14 amino acids. Trimming took off 1 base at V and 10 bases at J, with 16 bases between the two ends. Here the CDR3 reads CASSQASEGERAFF. In nucleotides, the CDR3 is TGTGCCAGCAGCCAAGCTTCAGAAGGGGAGAGAGCTTTCTTT.

Here the CDR3 DNA reads TGTGCCAGTAGCACAGGGGCCGCGAACACCGGGGAGCTGTTTTTT. Encoded protein: CASSTGAANTGELFF. The V call is TRBV19, the J call TRBJ2-2, with 7 nucleotides matching TRBD1. The length of the CDR3 is 15 residues. Germline V CDR1 and CDR2: LNHDA, SQIVND (reference sequence). V was pared by 6 bases and J by 0 bases, with 4 bases of the junction left unmatched.

This chain connects TRBV6-1 to TRBJ1-6; no firm D call. The CDR3 is 16 residues long. CDR1 is MNHNS and CDR2 is SASEGT in the germline V gene. V was cut by 0 bases and J by 6 bases, with 12 bases left in between. CDR3 region: CASSEARRIPNSPLHF. CDR3 nucleotides: TGTGCCAGCAGTGAAGCGCGTCGGATACCTAATTCACCCCTCCACTTT.

This CDR3 reads CASSPPMGSGNTIYF. The CDR3 nucleotides read TGTGCCAGCTCACCACCGATGGGTTCTGGAAACACCATATATTTT. This chain uses TRBV18 with TRBJ1-3; D gene unclear. Trimming took 0 bases from V and 1 from J, leaving 7 bases between them. This CDR3 has 15 amino acids. The germline V gene encodes CDR1 KGHSH and CDR2 LQKENI.

The J gene is TRBJ1-5, the V gene TRBV4-1; 9 bases agree with TRBD1. V shed 1 base, J shed 10 bases, and the junction held 5 bases outside the gene matches. The CDR3 length is 14 residues. Germline CDR1 and CDR2: MGHRA and YSYEKL. Written as DNA, the CDR3 is TGCGCCAGCAGCCAAGGACAGGGGGTCTACCCCCAGCATTTT. Translating it yields CASSQGQGVYPQHF.

This clone was counted a few times. The chain combines TRBV7-2 with TRBJ2-7; possibly TRBD1 or TRBD2 for D (5 bases each). The CDR3 runs to 15 residues. The ends were cut back, 1 base at V and 7 bases at J, with 17 bases in the middle. Germline V gene sequence: CDR1 SGHTA, CDR2 FQGNSA. The CDR3 region has the DNA TGTGCCAGCAGCTTAGGCTCCCGGGGCCGCCTGGAGCAGTACTTC. Protein product: CASSLGSRGRLEQYF. Together with reference TRBV7-2 and TRBJ2-7, the CDR3 gives the full variable domain: GAGVSQSPSNKVTEKGKDVELRCDPISGHTALYWYRQSLGQGLEFLIYFQGNSAPDKSGLPSDRFSAERTGGSVSTLTIQRTQQEDSAVYLCASSLGSRGRLEQYFGPGTRLTVT.

The V and J genes are TRBV18 and TRBJ2-5; TRBD1 might be the D (6 bases). V lost 4 bases and J lost 2, with 8 bases in between. CDR1 is KGHSH, CDR2 LQKENI, per germline. This CDR3 has 13 residues. The CDR3 reads CASSRGQQETQYF. The CDR3 DNA reads TGTGCCAGCTCACGCGGACAGCAAGAGACCCAGTACTTC.

V gene TRBV30 combines with J gene TRBJ1-1; 7 bases line up with TRBD1. Per the germline V gene, CDR1 is GTSNPN and CDR2 is SVGIG (reference sequence). Trimming at V came to 4 bases and at J to 0 bases, leaving 2 bases not matched to a gene. The CDR3 is 13 amino acids. The CDR3 DNA is TGTGCCTGGAAGGGACAGCTGAACACTGAAGCTTTCTTT. As protein: CAWKGQLNTEAFF.

The rearrangement links TRBV3-1 (or the pseudogene TRBV3-2) to TRBJ1-1; D not resolved. Trimming left V 4 bases short and J 4 bases short, with 4 bases between. The CDR3 is 11 amino acids. CDR1 is LGHDT and CDR2 is YNNKEL in the germline V gene (reference sequence). The CDR3 DNA is TGTGCCAGCAGCCTTAGCACTGAAGCTTTCTTT. Protein sequence: CASSLSTEAFF.

CDR3 sequence: CASSLVFGNSYNEQFF. Written as DNA, the CDR3 is TGCGCCAGCAGCTTGGTTTTTGGAAACTCCTACAATGAGCAGTTCTTC. The rearrangement uses TRBV5-1 and TRBJ2-1, with D unclear. Germline V gives CDR1 SGHRS, CDR2 YFSETQ. Trimming cost V 0 bases and J 0 bases, with 10 bases left between them. The CDR3 is made up of 16 amino acids.

This clone has only a few counts. This rearrangement joins TRBV2 to TRBJ1-1; D uncertain. Germline V gene lookup returns CDR1 SNHLY and CDR2 FYNNEI. V lost 5 bases to trimming and J lost 5 bases, with 12 bases between them. This CDR3 has 13 residues. The CDR3 protein is CASSREVRTEAFF. The CDR3 DNA reads as TGTGCCAGCAGTCGGGAGGTGAGGACTGAAGCTTTCTTT. Variable domain in full (rest from reference TRBV2 and TRBJ1-1): EPEVTQTPSHQVTQMGQEVILRCVPISNHLYFYWYRQILGQKVEFLVSFYNNEISEKSEIFDDQFSVERPDGSNFTLKIRSTKLEDSAMYFCASSREVRTEAFFGQGTRLTVV.

The rearrangement links TRBV5-4 to TRBJ2-2; D is possibly TRBD2 (6 bases). This CDR3 region has 15 residues. V was trimmed by 4 bases and J by 4 bases, leaving 14 bases between them. Germline CDR1 SGHNT, CDR2 YYREEE (reference sequence). CDR3 sequence: CASSPFLGGTGELFF. As DNA, the CDR3 is TGTGCCAGCAGCCCATTTCTGGGGGGCACCGGGGAGCTGTTTTTT.

V is TRBV27 and J is TRBJ1-1; D gene uncertain. The CDR3 is made up of 20 amino acids. The V gene lost 2 bases and the J gene lost 0 bases, with 25 bases spanning the gap. CDR1 is MNHEY, CDR2 SMNVEV, per germline (reference sequence). The CDR3 region is CASSLRSVKGLRNMNTEAFF. The CDR3 DNA sequence: TGTGCCAGCAGTTTACGGTCAGTAAAAGGTCTCCGAAACATGAACACTGAAGCTTTCTTT.

V usage is TRBV5-1 and J usage is TRBJ1-1, with 7 nucleotides matching TRBD1. Germline V gives CDR1 SGHRS, CDR2 YFSETQ. The J segment lost 1 base and the V segment lost 4 bases, leaving 10 bases of the junction unmatched. This CDR3 region has 16 residues. The CDR3 protein is CASSIGQAVTNTEAFF. In DNA form, the CDR3 reads TGCGCCAGCAGCATAGGACAGGCGGTCACGAACACTGAAGCTTTCTTT.

The rearrangement joins TRBV3-1 (or the pseudogene TRBV3-2) to TRBJ1-2; D possibly corresponds to TRBD1 (5 bases). Germline assignment: CDR1 LGHDT and CDR2 YNNKEL (reference sequence). Trimming removed 4 bases at V and 7 bases at J, with 16 bases between. The CDR3 consists of 14 residues. Here the CDR3 DNA reads TGTGCCAGCAGCCTGACGGGGGATGGGGGTGGCTACACCTTC. Amino acid sequence: CASSLTGDGGGYTF.

This clone was counted between two and nine times. The CDR3 reads CATSDLLPGSLTNYGYTF. The CDR3 nucleotides read TGTGCCACCAGTGATTTGCTTCCAGGGTCCCTAACTAACTATGGCTACACCTTC. This sequence joins TRBV24-1 and TRBJ1-2; D might be TRBD1 (5 bases). The V and J ends lost 0 bases and 0 bases respectively, with 16 bases between them. This CDR3 region has 18 residues. Germline values: CDR1 KGHDR, CDR2 SFDVKD.

The gene calls are TRBV9 and TRBJ1-6, with 11 bases fitting TRBD1. Trimming took 0 bases from V and 14 from J; bases not matched to a gene: 7. The CDR3 sequence is 15 residues long. CDR1 is SGDLS, CDR2 YYNGEE, per germline. This CDR3 is CASSVDLGTGGTLHF. CDR3 bases: TGTGCCAGCAGCGTAGACCTTGGGACAGGGGGAACCCTCCACTTT.

This clone was found a few times. This chain joins TRBV5-1 and TRBJ1-5, with 7 bases lining up with TRBD1. Trimming took 4 bases from V and 4 from J; bases not matched to a gene: 5. In germline, CDR1 is SGHRS, CDR2 YFSETQ. CDR3 length: 14 residues. The CDR3 region has the DNA TGCGCCAGCAGCCAGGGACAGCCTAATCAGCCCCAGCATTTT. Translating gives CASSQGQPNQPQHF.

This rearrangement joins TRBV29-1 to TRBJ1-4, with 8 bases lining up with TRBD1. This CDR3 spans 12 amino acids. Germline CDR1 SQVTM, CDR2 ANQGSEA. V lost 5 bases, J lost 6 bases, and 2 bases stayed unmatched. DNA for the CDR3: TGCAGCGTTCAGGGGGCCGATGAAAAACTGTTTTTT. This gives the protein CSVQGADEKLFF.

In its sample, this clone was seen a few times. V usage is TRBV11-3 and J usage is TRBJ2-2, with 10 bases lining up with TRBD1. The V segment lost 0 bases and the J segment 6 bases; nucleotides outside the gene matches: 10. The germline V gene encodes CDR1 SGHNT and CDR2 YENEEA. CDR3 size: 18 residues. CDR3 sequence: CASSLDQGGTGAPGELFF. DNA of the CDR3: TGTGCCAGCAGCTTAGATCAAGGCGGGACAGGGGCCCCCGGGGAGCTGTTTTTT. Using reference TRBV11-3 and TRBJ2-2 for the parts outside the CDR3, the full variable domain is EAGVVQSPRYKIIEKKQPVAFWCNPISGHNTLYWYLQNLGQGPELLIRYENEEAVDDSQLPKDRFSAERLKGVDSTLKIQPAELGDSAVYLCASSLDQGGTGAPGELFFGEGSRLTVL.

The rearrangement joins TRBV24-1 to TRBJ2-1; 8 bases match TRBD2. This CDR3 comprises 15 residues. V lost 9 bases to trimming and J lost 2 bases; unmatched junction nucleotides: 8. CDR1 and CDR2 (germline): KGHDR, SFDVKD. CDR3 in amino acids: CATSSSGHTYNEQFF. In nucleotides, the CDR3 is TGTGCCACCTCGTCTAGCGGGCATACCTACAATGAGCAGTTCTTC.

The V and J genes are TRBV7-8 and TRBJ2-5, with a weak D call TRBD2 (5 bases). The CDR3 runs 14 residues. Trimming shortened V by 0 bases and J by 5 bases, and 10 bases separated the two germline ends. Germline CDR1 is SGHVS and CDR2 is FQNEAQ. The CDR3 DNA follows: TGTGCCAGCAGCTTAGCAGTTCCGGGGGAGACCCAGTACTTC. Protein: CASSLAVPGETQYF.